Listed below are T cell receptor beta chains from one sample, sequenced in a study of T cell responses to AZD1222 COVID-19 vaccine. Method: immunoSEQ multiplex PCR; TCRdb's copy keeps in-frame clones and lacks some. The sample shows 100,000 to 150,000 clones, about 89% of them seen only once. This specimen consisted of peripheral blood, obtained on day 0 of AZD1222 vaccination. These receptors all stem from an adult in good health. CDR3s include the opening cysteine and the closing phenylalanine or tryptophan. The D gene is left open where the match is weak. Not every row has a clone size; where given, it reads once, few, many or a size class.

v_call	j_call	d_call	clone_size	cdr3_length	cdr3_nt	cdr3_aa
TRBV18	TRBJ1-2	NA	NA	13	TGTGCCAGCTCACCTGCCGGGAACTATGGCTACACCTTC	CASSPAGNYGYTF
TRBV9	TRBJ2-3	NA	NA	13	TGTGCCAGCAGCGTAGGGGATGAAGATACGCAGTATTTT	CASSVGDEDTQYF
TRBV6-5	TRBJ2-7	NA	NA	13	TGTGCCAGCAAACAAGCAAAGAGGGACGAGCAGTACTTC	CASKQAKRDEQYF
TRBV12-3/TRBV12-4	TRBJ1-4	NA	NA	12	TGTGCCACCTCGGGCGTTAATGAAAAACTGTTTTTT	CATSGVNEKLFF
TRBV6-2/TRBV6-3	TRBJ2-1	NA	NA	16	TGTGCCAGCAGTTACTGGAGGGATAAACGAGGGGTTGAGCAGTTCTTC	CASSYWRDKRGVEQFF
TRBV30	TRBJ2-1	TRBD2	NA	14	TGTGCCTGGACTAGCGGGAGGGGTTACAATGAGCAGTTCTTC	CAWTSGRGYNEQFF
TRBV7-2	TRBJ2-3	TRBD2	NA	16	TGTGCCAGCAGCTTGGCTAGCGGGAGCCCCACAGATACGCAGTATTTT	CASSLASGSPTDTQYF
TRBV3-1/TRBV3-2	TRBJ2-7	TRBD1	NA	13	TGTGCCAGCAGCCGCCAGGGGGCTTACGAGCAGTACTTC	CASSRQGAYEQYF
TRBV15	TRBJ2-2	TRBD1	NA	16	TGTGCCACCAGCCATGACGGGACAGGACTTACCGGGGAGCTGTTTTTT	CATSHDGTGLTGELFF
TRBV5-6	TRBJ2-5	TRBD1	NA	14	TGTGCCAGCAGCCCCGGGACAGGGTCGAAGACCCAGTACTTC	CASSPGTGSKTQYF
TRBV5-1	TRBJ1-1	NA	once	15	TGCGCCAGCAGCTGGGGGGCAGGGCTGAACACTGAAGCTTTCTTT	CASSWGAGLNTEAFF
TRBV5-6	TRBJ2-2	NA	NA	13	TGTGCCAGCAGCTGGCAGGGGACCGGGGAGCTGTTTTTT	CASSWQGTGELFF
TRBV27	TRBJ1-1	NA	NA	15	TGTGCCAGCAGTTTAGTCTCCGGGGTCCGGGGTGAAGCTTTCTTT	CASSLVSGVRGEAFF
TRBV10-3	TRBJ1-2	TRBD1	NA	13	TGTGCCATCAGTCAGATAGGGGGCAAGGGCTACACCTTC	CAISQIGGKGYTF
TRBV5-1	TRBJ1-1	NA	NA	14	TGCGCCAGCAACCCCGGTAGGAGCAACACTGAAGCTTTCTTT	CASNPGRSNTEAFF
TRBV28	TRBJ1-2	NA	few	13	TGTGCCAGCACCGGGACCGGCTACTATGGCTACACCTTC	CASTGTGYYGYTF
TRBV11-2	TRBJ2-7	TRBD1	NA	15	TGTGCCAGCAGCCAAGACAGGGGTCCTTCCTACGAGCAGTACTTC	CASSQDRGPSYEQYF
TRBV7-2	TRBJ2-1	NA	once	16	TGTGCCAGCAGCTTCCTTCGCGGCTCCGCTTCTTATGAGCAGTTCTTC	CASSFLRGSASYEQFF
TRBV10-3	TRBJ2-2	TRBD1	NA	16	TGTGCCATCAGTGGGGGGACAGGTCTCAACACCGGGGAGCTGTTTTTT	CAISGGTGLNTGELFF
TRBV19	TRBJ1-5	NA	once	12	TGTGCCAGTAGTATTTTGGGCCAGCCCCAGCATTTT	CASSILGQPQHF
TRBV27	TRBJ1-3	NA	NA	13	TGTGCCAGCAGGCGGACGGCTGGAAACACCATATATTTT	CASRRTAGNTIYF
TRBV7-2	TRBJ1-2	NA	NA	12	TGTGCCAGCAGCCTGACGGACTATGGCTACACCTTC	CASSLTDYGYTF
TRBV2	TRBJ1-5	NA	NA	14	TGTGCCAGCAGTGAGGAAGTAGGCAATCAGCCCCAGCATTTT	CASSEEVGNQPQHF
TRBV5-6	TRBJ1-1	NA	few	12	TGTGCCAGCAGCTTGACAGGGTCTGGAGCTTTCTTT	CASSLTGSGAFF
TRBV3-1/TRBV3-2	TRBJ2-5	TRBD1	NA	20	TGTGCCAGCAGCCAAGAAGGGGGACAGGGGGACCGCGGGAGAGGAGAGACCCAGTACTTC	CASSQEGGQGDRGRGETQYF
TRBV3-1/TRBV3-2	TRBJ1-3	NA	NA	15	TGTGCCAGCAGCCGGAACCTCATGAGGGGAAACACCATATATTTT	CASSRNLMRGNTIYF
TRBV6-4	TRBJ1-6	TRBD1	NA	15	TGTGCCAGCAGTGAACAGGGGGCGAATAATTCACCCCTCCACTTT	CASSEQGANNSPLHF
TRBV5-1	TRBJ1-2	TRBD1	few	13	TGCGCCAGCAGCTCGGACAGGGGGTATGGCTACACCTTC	CASSSDRGYGYTF
TRBV7-9	TRBJ2-1	TRBD2	once	16	TGTGCCAGCAGCTTAGCGGGCGTAGCGGGAGGCGGGGAGCAGTTCTTC	CASSLAGVAGGGEQFF
TRBV27	TRBJ1-4	NA	NA	17	TGTGCCAGCAGTTTAGGCGGTTTCCAGGCAACTAATGAAAAACTGTTTTTT	CASSLGGFQATNEKLFF
TRBV9	TRBJ1-2	NA	NA	13	TGTGCCAGCAGCACGCGATCTAACTATGGCTACACCTTC	CASSTRSNYGYTF
TRBV18	TRBJ1-3	NA	NA	17	TGTGCCAGCTCACCTCCGGGGCTAGCAGCCTCTGGAAACACCATATATTTT	CASSPPGLAASGNTIYF
TRBV7-3	TRBJ2-7	NA	NA	13	TGTGCCAGCAGCCCCGGGGGTAGCTACGAGCAGTACTTC	CASSPGGSYEQYF
TRBV7-2	TRBJ1-5	NA	few	15	TGTGCCAGCAGCTCCCGGGTCGCGGCGAGGCAGCCCCAGCATTTT	CASSSRVAARQPQHF
TRBV11-2	TRBJ2-7	TRBD2	NA	15	TGTGCCAGCAGCTTAGATCTAGCGGACTCCTACGAGCAGTACTTC	CASSLDLADSYEQYF
TRBV28	TRBJ1-1	NA	NA	14	TGTGCCAGCACCACGGGGGCCCTCGGGACTGAAGCTTTCTTT	CASTTGALGTEAFF
TRBV19	TRBJ1-2	NA	NA	13	TGTGCCAGCACGGACGTTGCTAACTATGGCTACACCTTC	CASTDVANYGYTF
TRBV29-1	TRBJ1-2	TRBD1	NA	11	TGCAGCGCCACAGGGGACGGCGGCTACACCTTC	CSATGDGGYTF
TRBV12-5	TRBJ2-2	NA	medium-sized	14	TGTGCTAGTGGTTTCTCCCCGAACACCGGGGAGCTGTTTTTT	CASGFSPNTGELFF
TRBV6-2/TRBV6-3	TRBJ1-1	NA	NA	13	TGTGCCAGCAGTTTCTATCTGAACACTGAAGCTTTCTTT	CASSFYLNTEAFF
TRBV5-6	TRBJ2-3	TRBD2	many	15	TGTGCCAGCAGCTCGCGTAGCGGGAGCACAGATACGCAGTATTTT	CASSSRSGSTDTQYF
TRBV12-3/TRBV12-4	TRBJ1-1	NA	NA	13	TGTGCCAGCAGTTCTCTGCCGAACACTGAAGCTTTCTTT	CASSSLPNTEAFF
TRBV7-2	TRBJ1-2	NA	NA	14	TGTGCCAGCAGCTTCGGATGGACACCTTATGGCTACACCTTC	CASSFGWTPYGYTF
TRBV27	TRBJ2-6	TRBD1	few	15	TGTGCCAGCAGTCCCAGGGGGAATGGGGCCAACGTCCTGACTTTC	CASSPRGNGANVLTF
TRBV5-1	TRBJ2-1	NA	NA	16	TGCGCCAGCAGCTTGGAATCTCTCAACTCCTACAATGAGCAGTTCTTC	CASSLESLNSYNEQFF
TRBV18	TRBJ1-1	NA	once	13	TGTGCCAGCTCACCACCGACGGGGACTGAAGCTTTCTTT	CASSPPTGTEAFF
TRBV7-3	TRBJ1-6	NA	NA	12	TGTGCCAGCGTGGGGGGGCGACTTCCCCTCCACTTT	CASVGGRLPLHF
TRBV18	TRBJ2-5	NA	once	11	TGTGCCAGCTCACCGCAAGAGACCCAGTACTTC	CASSPQETQYF